These 29 T cell receptor beta chains were sequenced from one sample in a study of cytomegalovirus exposure and HLA in healthy donors. This PCR relied on a set of 60 Vbeta primers and 13 Jbeta primers. Sequenced by immunoSEQ multiplex PCR; TCRdb stores in-frame clones only, minus some. The table shows 200,000 to 250,000 clones, with approximately 82% occurring only once. Material: PBMCs. The receptors were gathered from a woman aged 40 to 49 in good health and CMV-seronegative.

A remark on this clone: This same CDR3 is encoded by further DNA sequences in the sample. V usage is TRBV5-1 and J usage is TRBJ1-1; tentative D call: TRBD1 (6 bases). Trimming pared 1 base from V and 0 bases from J, leaving 7 bases between. Germline assignment: CDR1 SGHRS and CDR2 YFSETQ. The CDR3 extends over 14 amino acids. The CDR3 region is CASSLQGMNTEAFF. CDR3 DNA: TGCGCCAGCAGCTTGCAGGGGATGAACACTGAAGCTTTCTTT.

This sequence joins TRBV2 and TRBJ2-1; 11 bases match TRBD2. From germline, CDR1 is SNHLY and CDR2 FYNNEI. The CDR3 has 15 residues. The trim removed 5 bases at V and 6 bases at J, leaving 6 bases unmatched. CDR3 DNA sequence: TGTGCCAGCAGTCCGGGACTAGCGGAGACCAATGAGCAGTTCTTC. Protein product: CASSPGLAETNEQFF.

The V gene is TRBV19, the J gene TRBJ2-5; 10 nucleotides align to TRBD2. The CDR3 has 14 residues. With 9 bases clipped from V and 5 bases from J, the junction kept 9 bases outside the gene matches. CDR1 LNHDA and CDR2 SQIVND come from the germline V gene (reference sequence). The CDR3 sequence is CASRQRGGGETQYF. The CDR3, as DNA: TGTGCCAGCCGCCAGCGGGGGGGCGGCGAGACCCAGTACTTC. The variable domain in full, with the rest retrieved from reference TRBV19 and TRBJ2-5, is DGGITQSPKYLFRKEGQNVTLSCEQNLNHDAMYWYRQDPGQGLRLIYYSQIVNDFQKGDIAEGYSVSREKKESFPLTVTSAQKNPTAFYLCASRQRGGGETQYFGPGTRLLVL.

The J gene is TRBJ2-1, the V gene TRBV2, with TRBD1 matching over 7 bases. There are 14 residues in the CDR3. Losses at the gene ends were 6 bases for V and 6 bases for J; bases not matched to a gene: 8. Germline V gene lookup returns CDR1 SNHLY and CDR2 FYNNEI. CDR3 coding DNA: TGTGCCAGCAGCATACAGGGGAGTCTCAATGAGCAGTTCTTC. It translates to CASSIQGSLNEQFF. Supplemented by reference TRBV2 and TRBJ2-1, the full variable domain reads EPEVTQTPSHQVTQMGQEVILRCVPISNHLYFYWYRQILGQKVEFLVSFYNNEISEKSEIFDDQFSVERPDGSNFTLKIRSTKLEDSAMYFCASSIQGSLNEQFFGPGTRLTVL.

V is TRBV5-4 and J is TRBJ2-3, with TRBD2 matching 10 bases. The germline gives CDR1 SGHNT, CDR2 YYREEE (reference sequence). The CDR3 is made up of 16 amino acids. V gave up 3 bases and J gave up 0 bases; unmatched junction bases: 4. This chain's CDR3 is CASSSRTSGSTDTQYF. The CDR3, as DNA: TGTGCCAGCAGCTCCAGGACTAGCGGAAGCACAGATACGCAGTATTTT.

This sequence joins TRBV19 and TRBJ2-5, with 9 positions matching TRBD1. Germline V CDR1 and CDR2: LNHDA, SQIVND (reference sequence). This CDR3 has 14 residues. Unmatched junction bases numbered 2, after V lost 1 base and J lost 5 bases. The CDR3 region has the DNA TGTGCCAGTAGTATAGGACAGGGGGTCGAGACCCAGTACTTC. Amino acid sequence: CASSIGQGVETQYF.

V is TRBV11-2 and J is TRBJ1-4; D unresolved. The V end lost 5 bases, the J end lost 7 bases, and 11 bases lay between the germline ends. Germline V lookup: CDR1 SGHAT, CDR2 FQNNGV. This CDR3 is built from 13 residues. The CDR3 is CASSLVRSEKLFF. DNA for the CDR3: TGTGCCAGCAGCCTAGTGAGGAGTGAAAAACTGTTTTTT. The full variable domain, completed using reference TRBV11-2 and TRBJ1-4, is EAGVAQSPRYKIIEKRQSVAFWCNPISGHATLYWYQQILGQGPKLLIQFQNNGVVDDSQLPKDRFSAERLKGVDSTLKIQPAKLEDSAVYLCASSLVRSEKLFFGSGTQLSVL.

The chain carries TRBV7-8 and TRBJ1-1; D gene ambiguous. The CDR3 has 13 residues. V was shortened by 3 bases and J by 1 base, with 6 bases between the two germline ends. Germline assignment: CDR1 SGHVS and CDR2 FQNEAQ. CDR3 in DNA: TGTGCCAGCAGCTTCAAAGCGAACACTGAAGCTTTCTTT. This translates into CASSFKANTEAFF.

As for this clone: Distinct nucleotide sequences in the sample also encode this CDR3. This chain uses TRBV18 with TRBJ1-1, with 12 bases that match TRBD1. CDR3 length equals 15 residues. Unmatched junction bases numbered 2, after V lost 6 bases and J lost 0 bases. Germline loops: CDR1 KGHSH, CDR2 LQKENI. DNA of the CDR3: TGTGCCAGCTCTGGGACAGGGGGCATGAACACTGAAGCTTTCTTT. Residues: CASSGTGGMNTEAFF.

The rearrangement uses TRBV2 and TRBJ1-3, with no clear D. Germline V lookup: CDR1 SNHLY, CDR2 FYNNEI. V was cut by 3 bases and J by 3 bases, with 9 bases left in between. The CDR3 covers 14 residues. This CDR3 reads CASSDAAGGNTIYF. The CDR3 coding sequence is TGTGCCAGCAGTGACGCAGCAGGTGGAAACACCATATATTTT.

This sequence joins TRBV11-3 and TRBJ2-7; 8 bases agree with TRBD1. The CDR3 has 17 residues. CDR1 and CDR2 (germline): SGHNT, YENEEA. Germline trimming cut 2 bases from V and 2 bases from J; bases unmatched to any gene: 11. As DNA, the CDR3 is TGTGCCAGCAGCTTACGCAGCCCGGGACAGGAGACCTACGAGCAGTACTTC. This translates into CASSLRSPGQETYEQYF.

V gene TRBV5-1 combines with J gene TRBJ2-5; the match to TRBD2 covers 8 bases. The CDR3 runs to 15 residues. Germline V gives CDR1 SGHRS, CDR2 YFSETQ. J was trimmed by 5 bases and V by 4 bases; bases with no gene match: 10. The CDR3 sequence is CASSLSGGQKETQYF. The DNA of the CDR3 is TGCGCCAGCAGCCTATCGGGGGGGCAAAAGGAGACCCAGTACTTC. Combining the CDR3 with reference TRBV5-1 and TRBJ2-5 gives the whole variable domain KAGVTQTPRYLIKTRGQQVTLSCSPISGHRSVSWYQQTPGQGLQFLFEYFSETQRNKGNFPGRFSGRQFSNSRSEMNVSTLELGDSALYLCASSLSGGQKETQYFGPGTRLLVL.

The V call is TRBV9, the J call TRBJ2-1, with a possible D match to TRBD1 (6 bases). This CDR3 is 15 amino acids long. V dropped 3 bases and J dropped 0 bases, with 10 bases sitting between them. Germline CDR1 and CDR2: SGDLS and YYNGEE. The CDR3 sequence: CASSEQGDSYNEQFF. CDR3 DNA sequence: TGTGCCAGCAGCGAACAGGGAGACTCCTACAATGAGCAGTTCTTC.

The genes are TRBV28 and TRBJ2-5; TRBD1 matches at 9 bases. Germline-derived CDR1 and CDR2 are MDHEN and SYDVKM. Unmatched junction bases numbered 7, after V lost 3 bases and J lost 5 bases. CDR3 length equals 15 residues. The CDR3 DNA reads as TGTGCCAGCAGTTTCGTCGACAGGGGGAGGGAGACCCAGTACTTC. Its translation: CASSFVDRGRETQYF.

CDR3: CASSADRQGTQYF. CDR3 bases: TGTGCCAGCAGCGCGGACCGACAGGGGACGCAGTATTTT. The V gene is TRBV5-4, the J gene TRBJ2-3, with 8 bases lining up with TRBD1. The ends lost 4 bases at V and 9 bases at J; junction bases unmatched: 7. CDR1 is SGHNT, CDR2 YYREEE, per germline (reference sequence). The CDR3 runs 13 residues.

This chain connects TRBV2 to TRBJ1-4; the D is unclear. V gave up 6 bases and J gave up 4 bases, with 12 bases separating them. CDR3 length: 14 residues. Germline CDR1 and CDR2: SNHLY and FYNNEI. The CDR3 region has the DNA TGTGCCAGCAGAAAATCGGGAATTAATGAAAAACTGTTTTTT. This codes for CASRKSGINEKLFF.

CDR3 sequence (DNA): TGTGCCAGCAGCAGGGGTCCCGAGCAGTACTTC. This translates into CASSRGPEQYF. The chain uses TRBV25-1 and TRBJ2-7; tentative D call: TRBD1 (6 bases). In germline, CDR1 is MGHDK, CDR2 SYGVNS. V was shortened by 6 bases and J by 6 bases, with 9 bases between the two germline ends. CDR3 size: 11 residues.

The J gene is TRBJ1-5, the V gene TRBV27; D gene ambiguous. V gave up 0 bases and J gave up 4 bases, with 7 bases separating them. This CDR3 is built from 14 residues. In germline, CDR1 is MNHEY, CDR2 SMNVEV (reference sequence). The CDR3 DNA sequence: TGTGCCAGCAGTTTATCGGCAGCGAATCAGCCCCAGCATTTT. Residues: CASSLSAANQPQHF.

This clone has just a few counts. V gene TRBV5-1 combines with J gene TRBJ1-4; no definite D call. Trimming left V 4 bases short and J 7 bases short, with 14 bases between. Germline-derived CDR1 and CDR2 are SGHRS and YFSETQ. This CDR3 is built from 14 residues. As DNA, the CDR3 is TGCGCCAGCAGCCCCGTGGAGGGATTTGAAAAACTGTTTTTT. Translating it yields CASSPVEGFEKLFF.

V gene TRBV11-2 combines with J gene TRBJ2-7; D not certain. Trimming took off 0 bases at V and 5 bases at J, with 20 bases between the two ends. Germline CDR1 reads SGHAT; CDR2 reads FQNNGV. CDR3 size: 17 residues. The CDR3 DNA reads TGTGCCAGCAGCTTAGATTTTAGTTCGGCAGGCTTGAACGAGCAGTACTTC. This sequence encodes CASSLDFSSAGLNEQYF.

V and J are TRBV11-2 and TRBJ1-6; D unresolved. V was cut by 3 bases and J by 0 bases, with 15 bases left in between. The length of the CDR3 is 18 residues. Germline V gene data show CDR1 as SGHAT and CDR2 as FQNNGV. DNA of the CDR3: TGTGCCAGCAGCTTCCCTAACCGTAGGAGCTCCTATAATTCACCCCTCCACTTT. It translates to CASSFPNRRSSYNSPLHF.

The genes are TRBV7-6 and TRBJ1-1; the D gene is possibly TRBD1 (5 bases). V was cut by 5 bases and J by 2 bases, with 9 bases left in between. Germline V gene lookup returns CDR1 SGHVS and CDR2 FNYEAQ. The CDR3 covers 13 residues. The CDR3 DNA reads as TGTGCCAGCAGCACCGGGGGAAACACTGAAGCTTTCTTT. Protein product: CASSTGGNTEAFF.

This chain joins TRBV5-1 and TRBJ1-2, with D tentatively TRBD1 (6 bases). The CDR3 loop spans 15 amino acids. Trimming left V 4 bases short and J 6 bases short, with 19 bases between. Germline CDR1 reads SGHRS; CDR2 reads YFSETQ. CDR3 protein: CASSPAGGAGHGYTF. For the CDR3, the DNA is TGCGCCAGCAGCCCTGCGGGGGGCGCGGGCCATGGCTACACCTTC. Looking up the rest from reference TRBV5-1 and TRBJ1-2 gives the full variable domain: KAGVTQTPRYLIKTRGQQVTLSCSPISGHRSVSWYQQTPGQGLQFLFEYFSETQRNKGNFPGRFSGRQFSNSRSEMNVSTLELGDSALYLCASSPAGGAGHGYTFGSGTRLTVV.

The chain has TRBV6-5 and TRBJ2-1, with 7 bases aligning to TRBD1. V lost 6 bases, J lost 0 bases, and 5 bases stayed unmatched. The germline gives CDR1 MNHEY, CDR2 SVGAGI. The CDR3 consists of 15 residues. CDR3 residues: CASRDRDSSYNEQFF. The CDR3, as DNA: TGTGCCAGCAGGGACCGGGACAGCTCCTACAATGAGCAGTTCTTC.

In regard to this clone: The junction departs from germline at one end; a sequencing error may be responsible. This chain uses TRBV7-7 with TRBJ1-1; D possibly corresponds to TRBD1 (5 bases). The CDR3 runs to 13 residues. Germline-derived CDR1 and CDR2 are SSHAT and FNYEAQ (reference sequence). CDR3 in amino acids: CASSLGVDTEAFF. The CDR3 DNA reads TGTGCTAGCAGTCTAGGGGTTGACACTGAAGCTTTCTTT.

The V gene is TRBV2, the J gene TRBJ2-7, with 7 bases identical to TRBD1. Germline trimming cut 5 bases from V and 0 bases from J; bases unmatched to any gene: 4. This CDR3 has 14 residues. CDR1 SNHLY and CDR2 FYNNEI come from the germline V gene. The CDR3 loop is CASSRDRDSYEQYF. As DNA, the CDR3 is TGTGCCAGCAGTCGGGACAGAGACTCCTACGAGCAGTACTTC.

This clone was seen a single time. J is TRBJ2-3 and V is TRBV15, with D hard to call. This CDR3 has 13 residues. V dropped 5 bases and J dropped 6 bases, with 12 bases sitting between them. CDR1 and CDR2 (germline): LNHNV, YYDKDF (reference sequence). For the CDR3, the DNA is TGTGCCACCAGCCCCTCTCCGGTGGATACGCAGTATTTT. It specifies CATSPSPVDTQYF.

This chain joins TRBV11-3 and TRBJ2-1; 10 nucleotides agree with TRBD2. The trim removed 5 bases at V and 12 bases at J, leaving 7 bases unmatched. The CDR3 is 13 amino acids. CDR1 and CDR2 (germline): SGHNT, YENEEA. The CDR3 bases are TGTGCCAGCAGCCCTAGTTTAGCGGGGGGGCAGTTCTTC. It translates to CASSPSLAGGQFF.

The chain couples TRBV9 to TRBJ2-5; 8 bases agree with TRBD2. The CDR3 totals 17 residues. Germline V lookup: CDR1 SGDLS, CDR2 YYNGEE. V dropped 3 bases and J dropped 5; count of bases not matched to a gene: 15. CDR3 bases: TGTGCCAGCAGCGGAGATGGGGGCTGGACTAGCAGCGAGACCCAGTACTTC. Translation gives CASSGDGGWTSSETQYF.